A single sample is the source of the 23 T cell receptor beta chains below, sequenced in a study of read filtering for tumor transcriptome and immune sequencing. From 300 to 400 ng of RNA, a library with molecular barcoded alpha/delta and beta/gamma adaptors was made. Using its own MiXCR run on the reads, TCRdb lists one record per CDR3 protein. Counted here are some 80,000 distinct CDR3 sequences, 9% to 15% occurring once; the ten biggest clones make up around 14%. Material for sequencing was a population of CD138-negative cells sorted from bone marrow. These receptors were taken from a donor at least 40 years old with multiple myeloma.

This chain connects TRBV2 to TRBJ2-1; TRBD2 aligns across 13 bases. The ends lost 11 bases at V and 8 bases at J; junction bases unmatched: 3. The germline CDR1 and CDR2 sequences are SNHLY and FYNNEI. CDR3 size: 12 residues. The DNA for the CDR3 is TGTGCCGGAGGACTAGCGGGAGATGAGCAGTTCTTC. It yields the protein CAGGLAGDEQFF.

In its sample, this clonotype was seen many times. The V call is TRBV7-9, the J call TRBJ1-1; TRBD1 matches 7 bases. CDR3 size: 14 residues. Per the germline V gene, CDR1 is SEHNR and CDR2 is FQNEAQ (reference sequence). V was pared by 5 bases and J by 8 bases, with 11 bases of the junction left unmatched. This chain's CDR3 is CASSPPGQRPEAFF. In nucleotides, the CDR3 is TGTGCCAGCAGCCCCCCGGGACAGAGGCCCGAAGCTTTCTTT.

As concerns this clonotype: With a much larger clone just one base away, this may be a read error. Since no conserved phenylalanine or tryptophan closes the CDR3, a read error is the likely cause. The CDR3 here is CASSATGETEAFL. DNA of the CDR3: TGTGCCAGCAGCGCCACAGGGGAAACTGAAGCTTTCCTT. The J gene is TRBJ1-1, the V gene TRBV7-9, with 7 nucleotides matching TRBD1. CDR3 size: 13 residues. Germline CDR1 is SEHNR and CDR2 is FQNEAQ (reference sequence). J was trimmed by 5 bases and V by 5 bases; bases with no gene match: 5.

This clonotype has at least ten counts. This rearrangement joins TRBV7-9 to TRBJ2-1; D is unresolved. CDR3 length: 15 amino acids. Trimming cost V 0 bases and J 7 bases, with 13 bases left between them. CDR1 and CDR2 from the germline V gene are SEHNR and FQNEAQ (reference sequence). CDR3 sequence reads: CASSLAFPRLNEQFF. The CDR3 DNA sequence: TGTGCCAGCAGCTTAGCCTTCCCCCGCCTTAATGAGCAGTTCTTC.

There are many counts of this clonotype. The rearrangement joins TRBV5-4 to TRBJ2-3, with 12 bases matching TRBD2. V lost 4 bases and J lost 4; bases outside the gene matches: 7. The CDR3 spans 16 residues. Looked up from germline, CDR1 is SGHNT and CDR2 is YYREEE (reference sequence). The CDR3 protein is CASSRQLAGGPDTQYF. In nucleotides, the CDR3 is TGTGCCAGCAGCCGACAACTAGCGGGAGGCCCAGATACGCAGTATTTT.

There are many counts of this clonotype. CDR3 residues: CASSLGGATQETQYF. CDR3 bases: TGTGCCAGCAGCTTAGGGGGGGCGACCCAAGAGACCCAGTACTTC. The chain is built from TRBV7-9 and TRBJ2-5; perhaps D is TRBD1 or TRBD2 (6 bases each). This CDR3 has 15 residues. The germline gives CDR1 SEHNR, CDR2 FQNEAQ (reference sequence). V shed 1 base and J shed 1 base, with 10 bases lying between them.

This clonotype was counted at least ten times. The chain couples TRBV20-1 to TRBJ2-1; D is perhaps TRBD1 or TRBD2 (5 bases each). Trimming stripped 3 bases from V and 5 bases from J, with 14 bases between. Looked up from germline, CDR1 is DFQATT and CDR2 is SNEGSKA (reference sequence). This CDR3 has 14 amino acids. The CDR3 spells CSARGRGENNEQFF. The CDR3 nucleotides are TGCAGTGCTAGGGGTCGGGGCGAGAACAATGAGCAGTTCTTC.

The chain recombines TRBV5-1 with TRBJ2-5; the match to TRBD1 covers 11 bases. The germline V gene encodes CDR1 SGHRS and CDR2 YFSETQ. The CDR3 has 15 residues. Unmatched junction bases numbered 9, after V lost 7 bases and J lost 4 bases. The CDR3 sequence: CASAFTGTGGETQYF. The CDR3 bases are TGCGCCAGCGCCTTCACCGGGACAGGGGGAGAGACCCAGTACTTC.

This clonotype was counted a few times. The chain joins TRBV7-9 to TRBJ2-1; D possibly corresponds to TRBD1 (5 bases). The CDR3 runs to 12 residues. V gave up 4 bases and J gave up 6 bases, with 7 bases separating them. Per germline, CDR1 SEHNR and CDR2 FQNEAQ (reference sequence). The CDR3 nucleotides read TGTGCCAGCAGCTCACAGGCCAATGAGCAGTTCTTC. Translation: CASSSQANEQFF.

This clonotype was seen at least ten times. The genes are TRBV2 and TRBJ2-2; D gene ambiguous. The germline V gene encodes CDR1 SNHLY and CDR2 FYNNEI. CDR3 size: 15 residues. V was shortened by 6 bases and J by 6 bases, with 17 bases between the two germline ends. DNA of the CDR3: TGTGCCAGCAGCATCGAGATGGGGTTAGCCGGGGAGCTGTTTTTT. Translating it yields CASSIEMGLAGELFF. The full variable domain, in which reference TRBV2 and TRBJ2-2 provide the parts outside the CDR3, is EPEVTQTPSHQVTQMGQEVILRCVPISNHLYFYWYRQILGQKVEFLVSFYNNEISEKSEIFDDQFSVERPDGSNFTLKIRSTKLEDSAMYFCASSIEMGLAGELFFGEGSRLTVL.

This clonotype was detected ten times or more. The V and J genes are TRBV11-3 and TRBJ1-2, with D possibly matching TRBD1 (5 bases). V lost 1 base, J lost 9 bases, and 9 bases lay in between. CDR3 length equals 12 residues. CDR1 is SGHNT, CDR2 YENEEA, per germline. The CDR3 region is CASSLGGTSYTF. The DNA for the CDR3 is TGTGCCAGCAGCTTAGGCGGGACCAGCTACACCTTC.

At least ten counts were recorded for this clonotype. The rearrangement uses TRBV7-9 and TRBJ2-3, with D possibly being TRBD2 (5 bases). CDR3 size: 12 residues. In germline, CDR1 is SEHNR, CDR2 FQNEAQ (reference sequence). The V end was cut by 4 bases, the J end by 7 bases, with 9 bases between. The CDR3 spells CASSSSSHTQYF. The CDR3 DNA sequence: TGTGCCAGCAGCTCATCTAGCCATACGCAGTATTTT.

Notes on this clonotype: A single base is all that separates this from a far larger clone, so a read error is likely. This rearrangement joins TRBV6-5 to TRBJ2-1, with D perhaps assigned TRBD1 or TRBD2 (5 bases each). CDR1 and CDR2 (germline): MNHEY, SVGAGI. This CDR3 contains 15 residues. The CDR3 here is CASSTGTASYNGQFF. CDR3 bases: TGTGCCAGCAGTACTGGGACGGCCTCCTACAATGGGCAGTTCTTC.

This clonotype was seen only a few times. Just one base apart from a much larger clone, this may be a read error. The rearrangement links TRBV6-5 to TRBJ1-2; 7 nucleotides agree with TRBD1. The CDR3 has 13 amino acids. Germline V lookup: CDR1 MNHEY, CDR2 SVGAGI. The CDR3 sequence is CASSRDSNYAYTF. CDR3 coding DNA: TGTGCCAGCAGCCGGGACAGTAACTATGCCTACACCTTC.

With respect to this clonotype: The CDR3 does not end in the conserved phenylalanine or tryptophan, so this is likely a read error. The V call is TRBV5-1, the J call TRBJ2-2, with 7 bases matching TRBD1. CDR1 and CDR2 (germline): SGHRS, YFSETQ. This CDR3 comprises 17 residues. J gave up 6 bases and V 0 bases, and 11 bases lay outside the gene matches. CDR3 region: CASSLVPREGAAGELFL. CDR3 nucleotide sequence: TGCGCCAGCAGCTTGGTCCCCCGTGAGGGGGCGGCCGGGGAGCTGTTTCTT.

This clonotype showed up many times. The rearrangement links TRBV7-3 to TRBJ1-5; D unresolved. Germline loops: CDR1 SGHTA, CDR2 FQGTGA. This CDR3 comprises 13 residues. V was trimmed by 5 bases and J by 5 bases, leaving 10 bases between them. CDR3 sequence (DNA): TGTGCCAGCAGCCTCGCGCGAGATCAGCCCCAGCATTTT. Protein product: CASSLARDQPQHF.

In this sample, this clonotype turned up a few times. At one end the junction does not follow the germline gene, possibly because of a read error. The rearrangement uses TRBV29-1 and TRBJ1-4; TRBD1 aligns across 8 bases. Germline-derived CDR1 and CDR2 are SQVTM and ANQGSEA. The CDR3 runs 13 residues. CDR3 sequence: CSAVRTGNEKRFF. The CDR3 DNA reads as TGCAGCGCCGTCCGGACAGGGAATGAAAAACGGTTTTTT. Looking up the rest from reference TRBV29-1 and TRBJ1-4 gives the full variable domain: SAVISQKPSRDICQRGTSLTIQCQVDSQVTMMFWYRQQPGQSLTLIATANQGSEATYESGFVIDKFPISRPNLTFSTLTVSNMSPEDSSIYLCSAVRTGNEKRFFGSGTQLSVL.

There are a few counts of this clonotype. J is TRBJ1-1 and V is TRBV7-3, with a weak D call TRBD1 (6 bases). CDR3 length: 15 residues. Trimming took 3 bases from V and 5 from J, leaving 16 bases between them. The germline V gene encodes CDR1 SGHTA and CDR2 FQGTGA. The CDR3 sequence is CASSLPRGAWTEAFF. The CDR3 nucleotides read TGTGCCAGCAGCTTGCCGAGGGGGGCTTGGACTGAAGCTTTCTTT.

As regards this clonotype: This CDR3 is missing its conserved last phenylalanine or tryptophan, likely due to a read error. V and J are TRBV29-1 and TRBJ2-1; the D call may be TRBD1 or TRBD2 (5 bases each). This CDR3 has 14 amino acids. Germline loops: CDR1 SQVTM, CDR2 ANQGSEA. CDR3 nucleotide sequence: TGCGGCGTTGAAGATCCCCCAGGGAGTTATGAGCAGTTCTCC. It specifies CGVEDPPGSYEQFS.

This rearrangement joins TRBV10-3 to TRBJ2-1, with 12 bases that match TRBD2. In germline, CDR1 is ENHRY, CDR2 SYGVKD. There are 14 residues in the CDR3. J gave up 7 bases and V 7 bases, and 5 bases lay outside the gene matches. CDR3 region: CAITRTSGANEQFF. The CDR3 coding sequence is TGTGCCATCACCCGGACTAGCGGGGCTAATGAGCAGTTCTTC.

On this clonotype itself: A read error may be the cause here, since a much bigger clone is one base away. The rearrangement uses TRBV11-2 and TRBJ2-1; D may be TRBD1 (5 bases). Trimming removed 2 bases from V and 5 bases from J, with 13 bases in between. The CDR3 covers 15 residues. Germline CDR1 reads SGHAT; CDR2 reads FQNNGV. As DNA, the CDR3 is TGTGCCAGCAGCTTACAGGGTCCCCCAGACAATGAGCAGTTCTTC. The encoded protein is CASSLQGPPDNEQFF.

Remarks on this clonotype: It differs at one base from a far larger clone, so likely a read error. The V call is TRBV6-6, the J call TRBJ1-1, with D tentatively TRBD1 (5 bases). Germline values: CDR1 MNHNY, CDR2 SVGAGI (reference sequence). Deletions cut 5 bases from V and 5 bases from J, with 12 bases between. This CDR3 region has 13 residues. CDR3 coding DNA: TGTGCCAGCAGTCTACAGGAGGGAACTGAAGCTTTCTTT. It translates to CASSLQEGTEAFF.

This clonotype was observed at least ten times. The rearrangement links TRBV28 to TRBJ2-3; TRBD2 agrees at 8 bases. J lost 4 bases, V lost 4 bases, and 13 bases had no gene match. The CDR3 contains 17 residues. Germline V gene data show CDR1 as MDHEN and CDR2 as SYDVKM. This CDR3 is CASSSAGGPRGADTQYF. DNA for the CDR3: TGTGCCAGCAGTTCGGCGGGAGGTCCCCGCGGGGCAGATACGCAGTATTTT.